A single sample is the source of the 9 T cell receptor beta chains below, sequenced in a study of technical replicates of blood from a few donors. Some clones are missing from TCRdb's copy, which holds only in-frame ones; the method was immunoSEQ multiplex PCR. Of 70,000 or so clones listed, about nine tenths are singletons. Sequencing used T cells isolated from PBMCs. These receptor sequences come from a human donor in good health. Some clones in this sample may be carry-over from other donors' samples.

The table lists this clone with a few counts. The chain carries TRBV7-9 and TRBJ2-7, with D tentatively TRBD1 (6 bases). Germline V lookup: CDR1 SEHNR, CDR2 FQNEAQ (reference sequence). CDR3 size: 14 residues. V was clipped by 3 bases and J by 3 bases, with 12 bases between them. Here the CDR3 DNA reads TGTGCCAGCAGCTTTCTAGCCAGGGGCTACGAGCAGTACTTC. This gives the protein CASSFLARGYEQYF.

The chain links TRBV6-1 to TRBJ1-6, with D perhaps matching TRBD1 (5 bases). The CDR3 totals 16 residues. V dropped 0 bases and J dropped 3 bases, with 9 bases sitting between them. Germline V gene sequence: CDR1 MNHNS, CDR2 SASEGT. The CDR3 DNA follows: TGTGCCAGCAGTGAAGCGTCGGGACTCTATAATTCACCCCTCCACTTT. Amino acid sequence: CASSEASGLYNSPLHF.

V is TRBV11-2 and J is TRBJ1-2; 9 bases match TRBD1. J lost 4 bases, V lost 5 bases, and 5 bases had no gene match. Germline V gene sequence: CDR1 SGHAT, CDR2 FQNNGV. The CDR3 contains 14 residues. The CDR3 protein is CASSPPTGGYGYTF. The CDR3 DNA is TGTGCCAGCAGCCCGCCGACAGGGGGCTATGGCTACACCTTC.

The V and J genes are TRBV28 and TRBJ2-1; possibly TRBD2 for D (5 bases). The V and J ends lost 3 bases and 6 bases respectively, with 9 bases between them. The V gene's germline CDR1 is MDHEN and CDR2 SYDVKM. The CDR3 loop spans 13 amino acids. The CDR3 here is CASSFSERNEQFF. The CDR3 DNA sequence: TGTGCCAGCAGTTTTAGCGAACGCAATGAGCAGTTCTTC.

The V gene is TRBV11-2, the J gene TRBJ1-1; no firm D call. CDR1 and CDR2 from the germline V gene are SGHAT and FQNNGV. Trimming stripped 5 bases from V and 0 bases from J, with 10 bases between. The CDR3 contains 14 residues. The CDR3: CASSPATMNTEAFF. CDR3 sequence (DNA): TGTGCCAGCAGCCCTGCCACAATGAACACTGAAGCTTTCTTT.

The gene calls are TRBV23-1 and TRBJ1-5; a possible D gene is TRBD1 (6 bases). TRBV23-1 is given ORF status, its function remaining uncertain. This CDR3 spans 15 amino acids. Trimming cost V 2 bases and J 1 base, with 9 bases left between them. The CDR3 DNA sequence: TGCGCCAGCAGTCAACACAGGGCGAGCAATCAGCCCCAGCATTTT. Its protein is CASSQHRASNQPQHF.

The sample holds one count of this clone. V usage is TRBV5-1 and J usage is TRBJ1-1; D may be TRBD1 (6 bases). CDR3 length: 15 residues. Trimming stripped 0 bases from V and 8 bases from J, with 17 bases between. Germline V CDR1 and CDR2: SGHRS, YFSETQ. The CDR3 DNA is TGCGCCAGCAGCTTGGGGGCCTATGGACAGACCGAAGCTTTCTTT. The encoded protein is CASSLGAYGQTEAFF. The whole variable domain, filled in from reference TRBV5-1 and TRBJ1-1, reads KAGVTQTPRYLIKTRGQQVTLSCSPISGHRSVSWYQQTPGQGLQFLFEYFSETQRNKGNFPGRFSGRQFSNSRSEMNVSTLELGDSALYLCASSLGAYGQTEAFFGQGTRLTVV.

The genes are TRBV6-1 and TRBJ1-2; D perhaps matches TRBD1 (6 bases). V dropped 0 bases and J dropped 4 bases, with 12 bases sitting between them. CDR1 MNHNS and CDR2 SASEGT come from the germline V gene. CDR3 length equals 15 residues. The CDR3 loop reads CASSEARGRGYGYTF. In nucleotides, the CDR3 is TGTGCCAGCAGTGAAGCGCGGGGGCGCGGCTATGGCTACACCTTC.

The V call is TRBV28, the J call TRBJ2-7, with 10 bases lining up with TRBD1. The trim removed 6 bases at V and 1 base at J, leaving 9 bases unmatched. Germline assignment: CDR1 MDHEN and CDR2 SYDVKM. This CDR3 spans 16 amino acids. CDR3 sequence reads: CASRRNGQGGSYEQYF. For the CDR3, the DNA is TGTGCCAGCAGACGTAATGGACAGGGGGGATCCTACGAGCAGTACTTC.